The following is a T cell receptor beta chain sequence with its context. Its antigen is not known. The sample is drawn from a study of cytomegalovirus exposure and HLA in healthy donors. Study observations and caveats: As a later analysis showed, several of the most significant clusters appeared to be linked to common viral pathogens. Researchers reported from a later analysis that most CMV-associated TCR beta chains appeared HLA-restricted. In a later analysis, at a false discovery rate of 0.05, fewer than 20,000 TCR beta sequences matched HLA alleles. In vitro work confirmed that three CMV-associated chains recognize CMV antigens.

Per the germline V gene, CDR1 is SGHRS and CDR2 is YFSETQ. After removal of 4 bases from V and 3 bases from J, the junction contained 5 bases not matched to a gene. The CDR3 contains 15 residues. Researchers ran the PCR with 60 Vbeta and 13 Jbeta primers. Here immunoSEQ multiplex PCR was the method, and the copy in TCRdb shows in-frame clones only, minus some. This table has 100,000 to 150,000 clones, roughly 78% appearing once. The sequenced material came from PBMCs. The V gene is TRBV5-1, the J gene TRBJ2-1; TRBD2 agrees at 9 bases. The clonotype comes from a woman aged 40 to 50 in good health and CMV-seronegative. CDR3 loop: CASSPAGGGYNEQFF. The CDR3 nucleotides are TGCGCCAGCAGCCCGGCGGGGGGGGGCTACAATGAGCAGTTCTTC.